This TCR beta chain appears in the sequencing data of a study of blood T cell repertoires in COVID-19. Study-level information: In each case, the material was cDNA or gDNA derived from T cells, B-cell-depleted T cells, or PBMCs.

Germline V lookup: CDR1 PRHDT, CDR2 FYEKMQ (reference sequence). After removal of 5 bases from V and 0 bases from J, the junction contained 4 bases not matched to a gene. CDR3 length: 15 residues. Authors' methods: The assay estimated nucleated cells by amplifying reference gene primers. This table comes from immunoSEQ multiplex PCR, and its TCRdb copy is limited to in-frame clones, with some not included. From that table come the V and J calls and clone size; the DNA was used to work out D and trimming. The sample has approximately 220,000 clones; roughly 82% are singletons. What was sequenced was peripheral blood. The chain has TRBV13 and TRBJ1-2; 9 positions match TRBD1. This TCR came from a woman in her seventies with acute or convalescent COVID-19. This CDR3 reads CASSPDRGANYGYTF. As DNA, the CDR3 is TGTGCCAGCAGCCCGGACAGGGGCGCTAACTATGGCTACACCTTC.